This T cell receptor beta chain comes out of a study of blood T cell repertoires in COVID-19. Germline CDR1 is LNHDA and CDR2 is SQIVND (reference sequence). This CDR3 has 15 amino acids. This table comes from immunoSEQ multiplex PCR, and its TCRdb copy is limited to in-frame clones, with some not included. The table includes some 260,000 clones, 75% to 95% detected once. V gene TRBV19 combines with J gene TRBJ1-5, with 7 positions matching TRBD1. This sequence was found in a woman between 18 and 30 years old who had recovered from COVID-19. Source material: PBMCs or T cells enriched from blood (not recorded which). Written as DNA, the CDR3 is TGTGCGTGCCGACAGGGACCAGCTTTCGATCAGCCCCAGCATTTT. Its translation: CACRQGPAFDQPQHF.